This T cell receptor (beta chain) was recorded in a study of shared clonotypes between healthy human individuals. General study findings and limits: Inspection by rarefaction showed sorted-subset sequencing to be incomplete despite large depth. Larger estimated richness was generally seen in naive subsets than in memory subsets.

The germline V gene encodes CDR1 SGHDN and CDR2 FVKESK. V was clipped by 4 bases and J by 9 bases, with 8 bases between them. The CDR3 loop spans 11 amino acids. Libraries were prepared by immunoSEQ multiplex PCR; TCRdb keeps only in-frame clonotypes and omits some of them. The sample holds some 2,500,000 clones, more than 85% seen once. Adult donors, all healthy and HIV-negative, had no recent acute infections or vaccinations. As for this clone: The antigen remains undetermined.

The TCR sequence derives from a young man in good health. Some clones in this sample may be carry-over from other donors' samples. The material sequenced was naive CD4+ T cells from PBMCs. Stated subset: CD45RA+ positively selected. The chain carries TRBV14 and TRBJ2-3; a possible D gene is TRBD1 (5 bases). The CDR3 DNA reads TGTGCCAGCAGCCCAGGGTTGACGCAGTATTTT. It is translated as CASSPGLTQYF. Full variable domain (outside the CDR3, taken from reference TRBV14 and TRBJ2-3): EAGVTQFPSHSVIEKGQTVTLRCDPISGHDNLYWYRRVMGKEIKFLLHFVKESKQDESGMPNNRFLAERTGGTYSTLKVQPAELEDSGVYFCASSPGLTQYFGPGTRLTVL.